This T cell receptor (beta chain) was found in a study of type 1 and type 2 diabetes patients. The overall study: T cells were magnetically sorted from PBMCs as CD4+ or CD8+ subsets.

The V segment lost 4 bases and the J segment 5 bases; nucleotides outside the gene matches: 8. The CDR3 loop spans 15 amino acids. Germline assignment: CDR1 SGHTA and CDR2 FQGNSA. The PCR template was genomic DNA. Multiplex PCR with 30 forward and 13 reverse primers amplified the TCR beta CDR3. TCRdb processed the multiplex PCR reads anew with MiXCR; each CDR3 protein has one entry. The sample yields about 250,000 distinct CDR3 sequences, around 50% seen once. The clonotype originates from a man aged 18 to 29 with type 2 diabetes. The chain has TRBV7-2 and TRBJ2-7, with 10 positions matching TRBD2. Sequenced material: peripheral blood mononuclear cells (PBMCs). CDR3 nucleotides: TGTGCCAGCAGCTCAACCCGGGGACTAGCGAACGAGCAGTACTTC. Its translation is CASSSTRGLANEQYF.